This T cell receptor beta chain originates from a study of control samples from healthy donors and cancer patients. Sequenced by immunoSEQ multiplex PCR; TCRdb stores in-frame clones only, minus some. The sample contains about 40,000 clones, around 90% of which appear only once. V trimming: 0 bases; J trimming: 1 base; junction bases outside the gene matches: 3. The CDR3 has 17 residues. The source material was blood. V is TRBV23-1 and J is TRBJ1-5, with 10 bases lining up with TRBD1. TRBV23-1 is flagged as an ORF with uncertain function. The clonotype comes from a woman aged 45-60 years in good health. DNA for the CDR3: TGCGCCAGCAGTCAATCCCCGACAGGGGGCAGCAATCAGCCCCAGCATTTT. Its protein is CASSQSPTGGSNQPQHF.